The 12 T cell receptor beta chains below come from one sample, sequenced in a study of blood T cell repertoires in COVID-19. Produced via immunoSEQ multiplex PCR; TCRdb's table is partial and in-frame only. This sample has about 200,000 clones, with roughly 86% found just once. The sequenced sample consisted of peripheral blood. The receptors come from a man aged 18 to 30 with active or convalescent COVID-19.

The chain couples TRBV5-1 to TRBJ1-1, with 11 bases aligning to TRBD1. This CDR3 has 15 residues. With V trimmed by 3 bases and J by 4 bases, 5 bases remained unmatched. The germline gives CDR1 SGHRS, CDR2 YFSETQ. CDR3 loop: CASSSRTGGVTEAFF. The CDR3 DNA sequence: TGCGCCAGCAGCTCTAGGACAGGGGGCGTCACTGAAGCTTTCTTT.

The rearrangement links TRBV5-1 to TRBJ2-7, with D perhaps matching TRBD2 (6 bases). V was cut by 4 bases and J by 0 bases, with 11 bases left in between. From germline, CDR1 is SGHRS and CDR2 YFSETQ. The CDR3 is 14 amino acids. The CDR3 sequence is CASSTGDFSYEQYF. The CDR3 bases are TGCGCCAGCAGCACGGGAGATTTCTCCTACGAGCAGTACTTC.

The chain couples TRBV7-3 to TRBJ2-1; 7 bases are a match to TRBD2. This CDR3 contains 16 residues. Germline V gives CDR1 SGHTA, CDR2 FQGTGA. The V gene end was trimmed by 4 bases and the J gene end by 6 bases; junction bases not matched to a gene: 12. The CDR3 protein is CASSSRGRVGINEQFF. CDR3 nucleotide sequence: TGTGCCAGCAGCTCCCGGGGGAGGGTAGGGATCAATGAGCAGTTCTTC. The complete variable domain, with remaining parts taken from reference TRBV7-3 and TRBJ2-1, reads GAGVSQTPSNKVTEKGKYVELRCDPISGHTALYWYRQSLGQGPEFLIYFQGTGAADDSGLPNDRFFAVRPEGSVSTLKIQRTERGDSAVYLCASSSRGRVGINEQFFGPGTRLTVL.

The CDR3 protein is CASSPRTGWVSDSPLHF. The DNA for the CDR3 is TGTGCCAGCAGCCCAAGGACAGGGTGGGTTAGTGATTCACCCCTCCACTTT. The gene calls are TRBV5-6 and TRBJ1-6, with 8 positions matching TRBD1. The V gene's germline CDR1 is SGHDT and CDR2 YYEEEE. With V trimmed by 4 bases and J by 8 bases, 14 bases remained unmatched. This CDR3 is 17 amino acids long.

The V call is TRBV12-5, the J call TRBJ1-2; 10 nucleotides agree with TRBD1. Germline CDR1 reads LGHNT; CDR2 reads FRNRAP. The V gene end was trimmed by 4 bases and the J gene end by 7 bases; junction bases not matched to a gene: 9. The CDR3 length is 15 residues. The CDR3 nucleotides are TGTGCTAGTGGTTCCACCGGGACAGGGGTTCCTGGCTACACCTTC. Amino acids: CASGSTGTGVPGYTF.

This chain joins TRBV19 and TRBJ2-1; 7 nucleotides align to TRBD1. This CDR3 has 14 residues. Germline V lookup: CDR1 LNHDA, CDR2 SQIVND (reference sequence). The V and J ends lost 4 bases and 2 bases, in that order; junction bases with no gene match: 2. The DNA for the CDR3 is TGTGCCAGTAGTAAGGGGGCGGCCTACAATGAGCAGTTCTTC. Translated, it gives CASSKGAAYNEQFF.

The V and J genes are TRBV11-2 and TRBJ1-5, with TRBD1 matching 11 bases. The CDR3 contains 15 residues. The J segment lost 6 bases and the V segment lost 0 bases, leaving 1 base of the junction unmatched. The germline gives CDR1 SGHAT, CDR2 FQNNGV. CDR3 region: CASSLDGTGGQPQHF. The CDR3 nucleotides read TGTGCCAGCAGCTTAGATGGGACAGGGGGTCAGCCCCAGCATTTT. The entire variable domain, with the rest obtained from reference TRBV11-2 and TRBJ1-5, is as follows: EAGVAQSPRYKIIEKRQSVAFWCNPISGHATLYWYQQILGQGPKLLIQFQNNGVVDDSQLPKDRFSAERLKGVDSTLKIQPAKLEDSAVYLCASSLDGTGGQPQHFGDGTRLSIL.

The chain joins TRBV14 to TRBJ1-1; D is unresolved. Trimming cost V 0 bases and J 4 bases, with 12 bases left between them. This CDR3 is built from 15 residues. The germline V gene has CDR1 SGHDN and CDR2 FVKESK. CDR3 in amino acids: CASSQDPVGGTEAFF. DNA of the CDR3: TGTGCCAGCAGCCAAGACCCCGTGGGAGGCACTGAAGCTTTCTTT.

The rearrangement uses TRBV18 and TRBJ1-3; 7 bases are a match to TRBD1. This CDR3 has 14 residues. Germline CDR1 reads KGHSH; CDR2 reads LQKENI. V dropped 4 bases and J dropped 3; count of bases not matched to a gene: 3. CDR3 sequence reads: CASSLGTDGNTIYF. The CDR3 nucleotides are TGTGCCAGCTCACTCGGGACAGATGGAAACACCATATATTTT.

This chain joins TRBV4-1 and TRBJ1-1, with TRBD1 as a possible D gene (5 bases). Looked up from germline, CDR1 is MGHRA and CDR2 is YSYEKL. CDR3 size: 16 residues. The germline V and J ends were trimmed by 4 bases and 4 bases, with 19 bases remaining between them. The CDR3: CASSRFPGDLTTEAFF. CDR3 coding DNA: TGCGCCAGCAGCCGATTCCCGGGGGATTTGACCACTGAAGCTTTCTTT.

The chain joins TRBV6-5 to TRBJ1-2; no definite D call. Between the trimmed V and J ends, which lost 2 bases and 2 bases, there was a span of 9 bases. This CDR3 contains 14 residues. Looked up from germline, CDR1 is MNHEY and CDR2 is SVGAGI. The CDR3 loop reads CASSYGGLNYGYTF. CDR3 bases: TGTGCCAGCAGTTACGGAGGACTGAACTATGGCTACACCTTC.

The chain is built from TRBV16 and TRBJ1-2; 12 nucleotides align to TRBD1. With V trimmed by 1 base and J by 4 bases, 7 bases remained unmatched. This CDR3 region has 17 residues. Per the germline V gene, CDR1 is KGHSY and CDR2 is FQNENV. The CDR3 DNA sequence: TGTGCCAGCAGCCAATGGGGACAGGGGGCGCCGATCTATGGCTACACCTTC. Residues: CASSQWGQGAPIYGYTF.